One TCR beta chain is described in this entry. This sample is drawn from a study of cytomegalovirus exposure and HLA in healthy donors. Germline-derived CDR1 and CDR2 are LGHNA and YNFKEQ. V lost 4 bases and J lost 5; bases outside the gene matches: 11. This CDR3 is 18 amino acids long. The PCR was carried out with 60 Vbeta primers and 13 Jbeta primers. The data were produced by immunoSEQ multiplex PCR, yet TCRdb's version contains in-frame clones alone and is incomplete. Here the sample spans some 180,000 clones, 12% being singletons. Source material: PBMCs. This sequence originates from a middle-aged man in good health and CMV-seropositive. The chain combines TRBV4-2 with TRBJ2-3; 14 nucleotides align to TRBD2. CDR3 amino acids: CASSLGLAGGMILDTQYF. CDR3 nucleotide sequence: TGTGCCAGCAGCCTAGGACTAGCGGGGGGAATGATTCTAGATACGCAGTATTTT.